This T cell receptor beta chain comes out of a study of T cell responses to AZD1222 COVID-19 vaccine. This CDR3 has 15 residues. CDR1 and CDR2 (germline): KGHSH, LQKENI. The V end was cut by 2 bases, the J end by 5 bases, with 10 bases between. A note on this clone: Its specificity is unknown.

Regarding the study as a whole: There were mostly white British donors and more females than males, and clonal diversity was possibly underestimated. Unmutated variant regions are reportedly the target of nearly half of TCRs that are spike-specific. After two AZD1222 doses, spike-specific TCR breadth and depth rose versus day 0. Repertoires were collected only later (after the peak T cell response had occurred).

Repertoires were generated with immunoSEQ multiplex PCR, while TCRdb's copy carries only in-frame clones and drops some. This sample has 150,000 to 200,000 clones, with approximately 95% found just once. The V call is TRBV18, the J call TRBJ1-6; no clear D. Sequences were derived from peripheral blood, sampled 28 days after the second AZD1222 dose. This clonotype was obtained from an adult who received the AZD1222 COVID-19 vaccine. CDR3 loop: CASSPLGNNNSPLHF. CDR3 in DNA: TGTGCCAGCTCACCATTGGGGAACAATAATTCACCCCTCCACTTT.